Shown below are 17 T cell receptor beta chains from a single sample sequenced in a study of TIL therapy for anti-PD-1-resistant metastatic lung cancer. As to time point: pre-treatment sample, taken before nivolumab and TIL therapy. The libraries were made with immunoSEQ v3. Assay: immunoSEQ multiplex PCR; the TCRdb copy retains only in-frame clones and omits some. The repertoire holds roughly 46,000 clones, with 65% to 90% as singletons. Material: blood, obtained at baseline. These receptors originate from a person aged 25-85 years with non-small cell lung cancer.

The rearrangement uses TRBV11-2 and TRBJ2-1; D is possibly TRBD2 (6 bases). The germline CDR1 and CDR2 sequences are SGHAT and FQNNGV. CDR3 length: 15 residues. The ends were cut back, 3 bases at V and 5 bases at J, with 14 bases in the middle. CDR3 bases: TGTGCCAGCAGCTTCTCTCTAGCGCAGAACAATGAGCAGTTCTTC. Translated, it gives CASSFSLAQNNEQFF.

The chain links TRBV5-6 to TRBJ2-3; D may correspond to TRBD1 or TRBD2 (5 bases each). Trimming pared 1 base from V and 1 base from J, leaving 10 bases between. Germline V lookup: CDR1 SGHDT, CDR2 YYEEEE. The CDR3 sequence is 15 residues long. The chain's CDR3 is CASSLFQGGTDTQYF. CDR3 nucleotide sequence: TGTGCCAGCAGCTTGTTTCAGGGAGGCACAGATACGCAGTATTTT.

The table lists this clone with a few counts. J is TRBJ1-2 and V is TRBV4-3; 8 bases are shared with TRBD1. The junction had 8 bases not matched to a gene; V was cut back by 1 base and J by 7 bases. From germline, CDR1 is LGHNA and CDR2 YSLEER. The CDR3 length is 15 residues. CDR3 loop: CASSQASQGAGGYTF. CDR3 DNA: TGCGCCAGCAGCCAAGCTTCGCAGGGGGCAGGTGGCTACACCTTC.

The genes are TRBV4-3 and TRBJ2-5; 7 bases match TRBD1. CDR1 and CDR2 from the germline V gene are LGHNA and YSLEER. V lost 2 bases to trimming and J lost 5 bases; unmatched junction nucleotides: 8. This CDR3 region has 15 residues. The CDR3 spells CASSQQGGGSETQYF. Here the CDR3 DNA reads TGCGCCAGCAGCCAACAAGGGGGCGGGTCGGAGACCCAGTACTTC.

This chain links TRBV9 with TRBJ1-1; TRBD1 aligns across 7 bases. After removal of 3 bases from V and 3 bases from J, the junction contained 2 bases not matched to a gene. Per the germline V gene, CDR1 is SGDLS and CDR2 is YYNGEE. The CDR3 contains 13 residues. CDR3 loop: CASSETGDTEAFF. CDR3 bases: TGTGCCAGCAGCGAAACAGGGGACACTGAAGCTTTCTTT.

The chain is built from TRBV28 and TRBJ2-7, with D perhaps matching TRBD2 (6 bases). CDR3 length: 13 amino acids. Trimming cost V 6 bases and J 5 bases, with 14 bases left between them. In germline, CDR1 is MDHEN, CDR2 SYDVKM. CDR3 loop: CASSDISGNEQYF. In DNA form, the CDR3 reads TGTGCCAGCAGCGATATTAGCGGAAACGAGCAGTACTTC.

V and J are TRBV11-1 and TRBJ2-7, with 7 bases aligning to TRBD1. The CDR3 is 14 residues long. Losses at the gene ends were 2 bases for V and 0 bases for J; bases not matched to a gene: 1. The germline V gene encodes CDR1 SGHAT and CDR2 FQDESV (reference sequence). The CDR3 DNA follows: TGTGCCAGCAGCTTAAACAGGGGCTCCTACGAGCAGTACTTC. Residues: CASSLNRGSYEQYF.

V gene TRBV4-1 combines with J gene TRBJ2-3; 16 bases align to TRBD2. This CDR3 contains 19 residues. Germline-derived CDR1 and CDR2 are MGHRA and YSYEKL. Trimming removed 4 bases from V and 2 bases from J; junction bases left unmatched: 9. The CDR3 DNA is TGCGCCAGCAGCCCGACGGGGACTAGCGGGGGGGCTCCCACAGATACGCAGTATTTT. The encoded protein is CASSPTGTSGGAPTDTQYF.

The chain joins TRBV7-2 to TRBJ2-3; no clear D gene. Germline-derived CDR1 and CDR2 are SGHTA and FQGNSA. V was pared by 1 base and J by 5 bases, with 10 bases between. The CDR3 spans 14 residues. CDR3 coding DNA: TGTGCCAGCAGCTTAGGTCTGCGTAAAGATACGCAGTATTTT. The encoded protein is CASSLGLRKDTQYF.

By share, this clone counts as medium-sized (0.01 to 0.1%). This chain links TRBV7-2 with TRBJ2-6; no definite D call. V was trimmed by 11 bases and J by 3 bases, leaving 14 bases between them. CDR3 length: 14 residues. Germline values: CDR1 SGHTA, CDR2 FQGNSA. CDR3 coding DNA: TGTGCCCACCTTCGGGCTGGTGGGGCCAACGTCCTGACTTTC. This gives the protein CAHLRAGGANVLTF.

The V and J genes are TRBV7-3 and TRBJ2-5, with D tentatively TRBD1 (6 bases). CDR1 SGHTA and CDR2 FQGTGA come from the germline V gene. V was pared by 0 bases and J by 5 bases, with 13 bases between. The CDR3 is 15 amino acids. CDR3 sequence (DNA): TGTGCCAGCAGCTTAACGAAGGGGGTTGGCGAGACCCAGTACTTC. Translated, it gives CASSLTKGVGETQYF.

The chain employs TRBV5-8 and TRBJ1-5, with 11 bases lining up with TRBD1. The CDR3 has 16 amino acids. Germline V gives CDR1 SGHTS, CDR2 YDEGEE. V lost 4 bases to trimming and J lost 4 bases; unmatched junction nucleotides: 7. As DNA, the CDR3 is TGTGCCAGCAGCGCCTGGGACAGGGGGGCTAATCAGCCCCAGCATTTT. Its protein is CASSAWDRGANQPQHF.

Only one count was recorded for this clone. The genes are TRBV27 and TRBJ1-5, with a possible D match to TRBD1 (5 bases). The V gene's germline CDR1 is MNHEY and CDR2 SMNVEV (reference sequence). Trimming left V 5 bases short and J 0 bases short, with 11 bases between. This CDR3 region has 15 residues. CDR3 bases: TGTGCCAGCAGTCCAGGGACGGATAGCAATCAGCCCCAGCATTTT. Its translation is CASSPGTDSNQPQHF.

This clone was seen only a few times. The CDR3, as DNA: TGTGCCAGCAGCCCGCAACTAGCGAGCACAGATACGCAGTATTTT. Protein sequence: CASSPQLASTDTQYF. The gene calls are TRBV14 and TRBJ2-3; 7 bases agree with TRBD2. V trimming: 4 bases; J trimming: 0 bases; junction bases outside the gene matches: 4. CDR1 and CDR2 (germline): SGHDN, FVKESK. The CDR3 consists of 15 residues.

The chain has TRBV2 and TRBJ2-2; D call uncertain. This CDR3 region has 15 residues. The germline V gene has CDR1 SNHLY and CDR2 FYNNEI. Trimming took 2 bases from V and 0 from J, leaving 7 bases between them. The CDR3 spells CASSEQATNTGELFF. The CDR3 DNA is TGTGCCAGCAGTGAACAAGCGACGAACACCGGGGAGCTGTTTTTT.

The chain carries TRBV24-1 and TRBJ2-7; 12 bases fit TRBD1. Trimming cost V 5 bases and J 5 bases; bases outside gene matches: 6. The CDR3 is 15 residues long. Germline CDR1 and CDR2: KGHDR and SFDVKD. The CDR3 sequence: CATSGPGQGANEQYF. The CDR3 DNA is TGTGCCACCAGTGGTCCGGGACAGGGGGCGAACGAGCAGTACTTC.

This chain uses TRBV6-6 with TRBJ2-7; no clear D. The length of the CDR3 is 14 residues. Germline CDR1 and CDR2: MNHNY and SVGAGI (reference sequence). Trimming removed 6 bases at V and 6 bases at J, with 18 bases between. CDR3 DNA: TGTGCCAGCAGCGGCCCTAGGGAATCGGCCGAGCAGTACTTC. It translates to CASSGPRESAEQYF.